The 18 T cell receptor beta chains below all came from one sample that was sequenced in a study of blood T cell repertoires in COVID-19. Libraries were prepared by immunoSEQ multiplex PCR; TCRdb keeps only in-frame clonotypes and omits some of them. The sample holds around 220,000 clones, approximately 78% seen once. Sequencing used peripheral blood. Receptor source: a woman at least 80 years old with acute or convalescent COVID-19.

The V and J genes are TRBV11-3 and TRBJ1-3; no clear D. Trimming cost V 7 bases and J 0 bases, with 16 bases left between them. Germline V lookup: CDR1 SGHNT, CDR2 YENEEA. The CDR3 covers 16 residues. The CDR3 DNA is TGTGCCAGCACCTTCCGCGTGCGAGTCTCTGGAAACACCATATATTTT. Translated, it gives CASTFRVRVSGNTIYF.

This clone was found a few times. The V gene is TRBV25-1, the J gene TRBJ2-7, with TRBD1 identical over 8 bases. The CDR3 is 14 amino acids. The J segment lost 4 bases and the V segment lost 1 base, leaving 3 bases of the junction unmatched. Looked up from germline, CDR1 is MGHDK and CDR2 is SYGVNS. The CDR3, as DNA: TGTGCCAGCAGTGAATGGACAGGGCGGTACGAGCAGTACTTC. Residues: CASSEWTGRYEQYF.

V usage is TRBV10-2 and J usage is TRBJ1-6; D uncertain. The V and J ends lost 6 bases and 3 bases respectively, with 21 bases between them. The CDR3 covers 18 residues. Per the germline V gene, CDR1 is WSHSY and CDR2 is SAAADI. The CDR3 nucleotides read TGCGCCAGCAGAGACATCGCCCAAACGACCATCTATAATTCACCCCTCCACTTT. Translation gives CASRDIAQTTIYNSPLHF.

As concerns this clone: This same CDR3 is encoded by further DNA sequences in the sample. The chain has TRBV30 and TRBJ1-2; D gene ambiguous. The CDR3 totals 12 residues. Per germline, CDR1 GTSNPN and CDR2 SVGIG (reference sequence). V lost 1 base and J 1 base, leaving 4 bases between the germline ends. The CDR3 loop is CAWSGVNYGYTF. The CDR3 DNA follows: TGTGCCTGGAGTGGAGTTAACTATGGCTACACCTTC.

CDR3 DNA sequence: TGTGCCAGCAGTTTAGCCAGGAACTATGGCTACACCTTC. Its protein product is CASSLARNYGYTF. This chain uses TRBV27 with TRBJ1-2; no reliable D call. This CDR3 has 13 amino acids. Germline lookup yields CDR1 MNHEY and CDR2 SMNVEV (reference sequence). Trimming pared 2 bases from V and 2 bases from J, leaving 6 bases between.

The chain couples TRBV29-1 to TRBJ1-2; unclear D gene. V was clipped by 5 bases and J by 2 bases, with 15 bases between them. The CDR3 has 14 amino acids. Germline V lookup: CDR1 SQVTM, CDR2 ANQGSEA. CDR3 loop: CSVLLGRENYGYTF. The CDR3 DNA reads TGCAGCGTTCTGTTAGGGAGGGAGAACTATGGCTACACCTTC.

Comments on this clone: The junction and the germline gene differ at one end; a read error may be behind it. The V gene is TRBV7-8, the J gene TRBJ1-2, with 8 bases fitting TRBD1. Germline V gene lookup returns CDR1 SGHVS and CDR2 FQNEAQ. The CDR3 has 15 residues. The DNA of the CDR3 is TGTGCCAGCAGCTTATACAGGGGGGCTAAGTATGGCTACACCTTC. It specifies CASSLYRGAKYGYTF. Supplemented by reference TRBV7-8 and TRBJ1-2, the full variable domain reads GAGVSQSPRYKVAKRGQDVALRCDPISGHVSLFWYQQALGQGPEFLTYFQNEAQLDKSGLPSDRFFAERPEGSVSTLKIQRTQQEDSAVYLCASSLYRGAKYGYTFGSGTRLTVV.

This chain links TRBV6-2 or TRBV6-3 with TRBJ1-1; D call uncertain. Trimming cost V 1 base and J 1 base, with 4 bases left between them. The CDR3 extends over 13 amino acids. CDR1 is MNHEY, CDR2 SVGEGT, per germline. In DNA, the CDR3 is TGTGCCAGCAGTTACTTATCGAACACTGAAGCTTTCTTT. Protein product: CASSYLSNTEAFF.

This clone has ten or more counts. This chain uses TRBV7-8 with TRBJ1-1, with a weak D call TRBD1 (5 bases). The CDR3 spans 13 residues. Trimming left V 3 bases short and J 0 bases short, with 5 bases between. Germline lookup yields CDR1 SGHVS and CDR2 FQNEAQ. The DNA of the CDR3 is TGTGCCAGCAGCTTCAGGGTGAACACTGAAGCTTTCTTT. Translation gives CASSFRVNTEAFF.

The chain couples TRBV30 to TRBJ1-6, with 9 bases matching TRBD1. Trimming took 5 bases from V and 8 from J; bases not matched to a gene: 4. The CDR3 consists of 13 residues. From germline, CDR1 is GTSNPN and CDR2 SVGIG (reference sequence). The CDR3 nucleotides read TGTGCCTGGCATCGGGACAGGGATTCACCCCTCCACTTT. This codes for CAWHRDRDSPLHF. Looking up the rest from reference TRBV30 and TRBJ1-6 gives the full variable domain: SQTIHQWPATLVQPVGSPLSLECTVEGTSNPNLYWYRQAAGRGLQLLFYSVGIGQISSEVPQNLSASRPQDRQFILSSKKLLLSDSGFYLCAWHRDRDSPLHFGNGTRLTVT.

This rearrangement joins TRBV9 to TRBJ1-5, with 7 bases identical to TRBD1. The germline gives CDR1 SGDLS, CDR2 YYNGEE. The CDR3 length is 16 residues. Trimming took 0 bases from V and 0 from J; bases not matched to a gene: 3. The chain's CDR3 is CASSVGTGNSNQPQHF. The CDR3 coding sequence is TGTGCCAGCAGCGTAGGGACAGGCAATAGCAATCAGCCCCAGCATTTT.

This chain links TRBV7-6 with TRBJ1-5, with 7 bases lining up with TRBD1. V lost 3 bases to trimming and J lost 3 bases; unmatched junction nucleotides: 5. Germline values: CDR1 SGHVS, CDR2 FNYEAQ. The CDR3 consists of 15 residues. CDR3 amino acids: CASSLRTGANQPQHF. In nucleotides, the CDR3 is TGTGCCAGCAGCTTGCGGACAGGCGCCAATCAGCCCCAGCATTTT.

The chain joins TRBV12-5 to TRBJ1-1; possible D gene TRBD1, 6 bases. Trimming removed 5 bases from V and 0 bases from J, with 10 bases in between. The CDR3 is made up of 14 amino acids. Germline V lookup: CDR1 LGHNT, CDR2 FRNRAP. DNA of the CDR3: TGTGCTAGTGGTGGACAGCTTATGAACACTGAAGCTTTCTTT. Its protein is CASGGQLMNTEAFF. Full variable domain (rest looked up from reference TRBV12-5 and TRBJ1-1): DARVTQTPRHKVTEMGQEVTMRCQPILGHNTVFWYRQTMMQGLELLAYFRNRAPLDDSGMPKDRFSAEMPDATLATLKIQPSEPRDSAVYFCASGGQLMNTEAFFGQGTRLTVV.

This clone has just one count. The V call is TRBV6-5, the J call TRBJ1-5; 7 bases are shared with TRBD1. V shed 6 bases and J 7 bases; nucleotides not matched to a gene: 6. CDR1 and CDR2 (germline): MNHEY, SVGAGI. This CDR3 is built from 13 residues. In DNA form, the CDR3 reads TGTGCCAGCAGACCGACAGGGAGACAGCCCCAGCATTTT. Translation: CASRPTGRQPQHF.

This chain links TRBV28 with TRBJ2-3; the match to TRBD1 covers 8 bases. Germline V CDR1 and CDR2: MDHEN, SYDVKM. This CDR3 has 15 amino acids. V was pared by 6 bases and J by 3 bases, with 8 bases of the junction left unmatched. The CDR3 bases are TGTGCCAGCAGCCGACCCGGACAGGGAACAGATACGCAGTATTTT. As protein: CASSRPGQGTDTQYF.

The chain combines TRBV18 with TRBJ2-7; 9 positions agree with TRBD1. CDR1 is KGHSH and CDR2 is LQKENI in the germline V gene. CDR3 length equals 15 residues. J lost 0 bases, V lost 4 bases, and 4 bases had no gene match. CDR3: CASSQDRGSSYEQYF. CDR3 DNA: TGTGCCAGCTCACAGGACAGGGGCAGCTCCTACGAGCAGTACTTC. Full variable domain (rest looked up from reference TRBV18 and TRBJ2-7): NAGVMQNPRHLVRRRGQEARLRCSPMKGHSHVYWYRQLPEEGLKFMVYLQKENIIDESGMPKERFSAEFPKEGPSILRIQQVVRGDSAAYFCASSQDRGSSYEQYFGPGTRLTVT.

The chain recombines TRBV27 with TRBJ1-1, with TRBD1 identical over 9 bases. Germline V gene sequence: CDR1 MNHEY, CDR2 SMNVEV (reference sequence). Trimming removed 6 bases from V and 3 bases from J; junction bases left unmatched: 5. The CDR3 has 14 amino acids. CDR3 sequence (DNA): TGTGCCAGCAGCTTACAGGGGGCTTACACTGAAGCTTTCTTT. Translation: CASSLQGAYTEAFF.

V is TRBV6-4 and J is TRBJ1-2; 8 bases agree with TRBD1. Per germline, CDR1 MRHNA and CDR2 SNTAGT. The CDR3 loop spans 15 amino acids. V shed 11 bases and J 3 bases; nucleotides not matched to a gene: 14. CDR3 protein: CAVYPAGRGHYGYTF. The CDR3 bases are TGTGCCGTATATCCGGCGGGCAGGGGGCACTATGGCTACACCTTC.